One sample yielded the 10 T cell receptor beta chains listed below, sequenced in a study of human T cells and chemical hapten exposure. Regarding time point: patch test 3, about 24 weeks after DPC sensitization. Indicated treatment: therapeutic diphenylcyclopropenone sensitization with weekly scalp DPC. From whole blood left unfractionated, total RNA was extracted. TCRdb independently ran MiXCR on the RACE reads; one entry per CDR3 protein. The sample yields tens of thousands of distinct CDR3 sequences, roughly 12% seen once. Here the sequenced sample was whole blood, taken in connection with sensitization to the hapten diphenylcyclopropenone (DPC). The receptors were gathered from a woman between 40 and 55 years old with alopecia areata. Some clones in this sample may be carry-over from other donors' samples.

This clonotype was picked up many times. The chain recombines TRBV28 with TRBJ1-4, with 7 bases aligning to TRBD1. The CDR3 covers 15 residues. Losses at the gene ends were 4 bases for V and 8 bases for J; bases not matched to a gene: 10. Per germline, CDR1 MDHEN and CDR2 SYDVKM. CDR3 sequence: CASSSSGTAGEKLFF. The CDR3 nucleotides read TGTGCCAGCAGTTCTTCCGGGACAGCGGGGGAAAAACTGTTTTTT.

V gene TRBV29-1 combines with J gene TRBJ2-3; D is perhaps TRBD1 or TRBD2 (5 bases each). The CDR3 is made up of 11 amino acids. CDR1 and CDR2 (germline): SQVTM, ANQGSEA. The CDR3, as DNA: TGCAGTCTGAGTGAGGGGATCGGGCAGTATTTT. Its translation is CSLSEGIGQYF.

This clonotype came up a few times. The rearrangement links TRBV29-1 to TRBJ2-2; D might be TRBD2 (6 bases). Per germline, CDR1 SQVTM and CDR2 ANQGSEA. The CDR3 has 11 residues. Trimming removed 7 bases from V and 5 bases from J, with 8 bases in between. The CDR3 loop reads CSAAGTGELFF. The CDR3 DNA reads as TGCAGCGCCGCGGGGACCGGGGAGCTGTTTTTT.

The chain recombines TRBV6-5 with TRBJ1-6, with TRBD1 identical over 8 bases. The J segment lost 7 bases and the V segment lost 9 bases, leaving 2 bases of the junction unmatched. Germline lookup yields CDR1 MNHEY and CDR2 SVGAGI. The CDR3 totals 12 residues. The CDR3 DNA sequence: TGTGCCAGGCGACAGGGGAATTCACCCCTCCACTTT. Translation: CARRQGNSPLHF.

This clonotype has at least ten counts. V is TRBV6-2 or TRBV6-3 and J is TRBJ2-6; D gene unclear. The CDR3 contains 14 residues. The germline CDR1 and CDR2 sequences are MNHEY and SVGEGT. The ends were cut back, 5 bases at V and 0 bases at J, with 5 bases in the middle. The CDR3 region is CASSRSSGANVLTF. The CDR3 DNA follows: TGTGCCAGCAGTCGGAGCTCTGGGGCCAACGTCCTGACTTTC.

At least ten counts were recorded for this clonotype. The chain is built from TRBV29-1 and TRBJ2-6; possibly TRBD1 or TRBD2 for D (5 bases each). This CDR3 spans 15 amino acids. The germline V gene has CDR1 SQVTM and CDR2 ANQGSEA. The V end lost 6 bases, the J end lost 0 bases, and 12 bases lay between the germline ends. The CDR3 DNA reads as TGCAGCGTGGGGGAAGGGTCCTCTGGGGCCAACGTCCTGACTTTC. Translation: CSVGEGSSGANVLTF.

This clonotype was seen ten or more times. V and J are TRBV21-1 and TRBJ2-5; the tabulated D call, TRBD2, remains unverified against the DNA. TRBV21-1 represents a pseudogene. The CDR3 is made up of 18 amino acids. CDR3 residues: CASSKFRFLGTKQETQYF. The CDR3 nucleotides are TGTGCCAGCAGCAAATTTCGGTTCCTTGGGACTAAACAAGAGACCCAGTACTTC.

The sample holds many counts of this clonotype. The gene calls are TRBV10-2 and TRBJ2-1, with 8 bases aligning to TRBD2. Germline V gene data show CDR1 as WSHSY and CDR2 as SAAADI. V shed 2 bases and J 8 bases; nucleotides not matched to a gene: 14. This CDR3 region has 17 residues. The CDR3 loop is CASSETSGVGGADEQFF. The CDR3 nucleotides read TGCGCCAGCAGTGAGACTAGCGGAGTAGGAGGGGCGGATGAGCAGTTCTTC.

This clonotype was observed a few times. This rearrangement joins TRBV9 to TRBJ2-5; a weak D match, TRBD2 (6 bases). Per the germline V gene, CDR1 is SGDLS and CDR2 is YYNGEE. This CDR3 has 18 amino acids. Trimming removed 0 bases from V and 5 bases from J, with 23 bases in between. The CDR3 is CASSVGGVPGLRTETQYF. The CDR3 DNA reads as TGTGCCAGCAGCGTAGGTGGGGTACCGGGACTCCGAACGGAGACCCAGTACTTC.

CDR3 DNA sequence: TGCAGCGTCGCCGGGACTAGCGGGCTCGGGGAGACCCAGTACTTC. Translating gives CSVAGTSGLGETQYF. The J gene is TRBJ2-5, the V gene TRBV29-1, with 12 bases fitting TRBD2. This CDR3 spans 15 amino acids. From germline, CDR1 is SQVTM and CDR2 ANQGSEA. J was trimmed by 5 bases and V by 6 bases; bases with no gene match: 10.